This T cell receptor beta chain is drawn from a study of T-cell memory formation after mild COVID-19. Broader study findings: Confirmation was lacking for SARS-CoV-2 specificity of second-wave clones that peaked on day 37. Certain responding clones were present in pre-infection memory, suggesting participation of cross-reactive memory.

A few counts support this clonotype. As yet, its antigen is unknown. This CDR3 comprises 12 residues. Trimming took off 8 bases at V and 8 bases at J, with 15 bases between the two ends. TCRdb passed the 5' RACE reads through MiXCR, listing each CDR3 protein once. The sample lists 250,000 or so distinct CDR3 sequences, roughly 18% seen once, with 23% in the top ten. The TCR sequence derives from a man between 18 and 35 years old who had mild COVID-19 (a few samples of this study predate the infection). Cell type and time point are not known. Sequenced material: PBMCs or a T cell subset sorted from them (not recorded which). V and J are TRBV12-3 or TRBV12-4 and TRBJ1-2; possible D gene TRBD1, 6 bases. This CDR3 is CASGPRQEGYTF. DNA for the CDR3: TGTGCCAGCGGCCCGCGACAGGAAGGCTACACCTTC.